This TCR beta chain comes out of a study of blood T cells in healthy people across ages. Study observations and caveats: In the absence of known donor CMV status, changes in expanded clonotypes were possibly confounded.

This clonotype has just one count. The antigen is not known. A J-beta primer mix and a sample-barcoded 5' primer were used in a second PCR of about 7 to 12 cycles. MiXCR, run by TCRdb on the 5' RACE reads, gives a single entry per CDR3 protein. Among about a million distinct CDR3 sequences listed, around two fifths were seen once. The CDR3 loop spans 15 amino acids. The ends lost 7 bases at V and 4 bases at J; junction bases unmatched: 9. The V gene's germline CDR1 is MNHNY and CDR2 SVGAGI (reference sequence). This clonotype originated in a man aged 18 to 29 in good health. The chain couples TRBV6-6 to TRBJ2-2; 7 bases fit TRBD1. Source material: blood. This CDR3 is CASTLDRASTGELFF. The DNA of the CDR3 is TGTGCCAGCACCCTAGACAGGGCAAGCACCGGGGAGCTGTTTTTT.